The 2 T cell receptor beta chains listed next were all sequenced from one sample in a study of shared clonotypes between healthy human individuals. The protocol was immunoSEQ multiplex PCR, while the TCRdb copy is restricted to in-frame clones and leaves out a portion. Counted here are about 2.3 million clones, approximately 93% occurring once; the ten biggest clones make up about 0.41%. The sample was naive CD4+ T cells from PBMCs. Subset denoted: CD45RA+ positively selected. Source of these receptors: a man aged 18-30 years in good health. Some clones in this sample may be carry-over from other donors' samples.

The chain carries TRBV6-1 and TRBJ2-7; TRBD1 aligns across 10 bases. The CDR3 consists of 16 residues. The ends lost 0 bases at V and 6 bases at J; junction bases unmatched: 8. Germline lookup yields CDR1 MNHNS and CDR2 SASEGT. In DNA form, the CDR3 reads TGTGCCAGCAGTGAAGCGCATGGGACAGGGGAGCTCGAGCAGTACTTC. Encoded protein: CASSEAHGTGELEQYF.

The chain recombines TRBV5-1 with TRBJ2-1; D unclear. This CDR3 spans 13 amino acids. Germline V CDR1 and CDR2: SGHRS, YFSETQ. Between the trimmed V and J ends, which lost 4 bases and 2 bases, there was a span of 7 bases. DNA of the CDR3: TGCGCCAGCAGCCAGGACCCCTACAATGAGCAGTTCTTC. Amino acid sequence: CASSQDPYNEQFF.